The present T cell receptor (beta chain) was sequenced within a study of blood T cell repertoires in COVID-19. Study summary: COVID-19 samples, acute and convalescent, were from the United States, Italy and Spain. PBMCs, B-cell-depleted T cells, or T cells provided the cDNA or gDNA that made up the material.

CDR3 length: 16 residues. Trimming removed 7 bases at V and 1 base at J, with 16 bases between. Per germline, CDR1 KGHDR and CDR2 SFDVKD. Original data processing: Nucleated cell counts were estimated from reference gene primer amplification. Sequenced by immunoSEQ multiplex PCR; TCRdb stores in-frame clones only, minus some. V, J and clone size are taken as reported in that table, and D and trimming were inferred from the DNA itself. This sample yields about 480,000 clones, of which around 88% are seen a single time; about 4.3% belongs to the top ten. The sequenced material came from peripheral blood. The V gene is TRBV24-1, the J gene TRBJ1-5; possible D gene TRBD1, 5 bases. This TCR was recovered from a woman under 40 with acute or convalescent COVID-19. CDR3 sequence: CATRSEEGRSNQPQHF. CDR3 coding DNA: TGTGCCACCAGGAGTGAGGAGGGGCGAAGCAATCAGCCCCAGCATTTT.